This T cell receptor (beta chain) was identified during a study of vaccination and CD4 T cells after COVID-19. Whole-study context: Control cultures were supplied with a CEFX pool, an HIV-1 Nef pool, or no peptide at all.

Cultured CD4+ T cell DNA was sequenced using the Oncomine TCR Beta short-read assay. TCRdb passed the PCR reads through MiXCR, listing each CDR3 protein once. Among more than 6,500 distinct CDR3 sequences, 36% were seen once, and the ten largest hold less than 35%. Described treatment: approximately 9-day PBMC culture with coronavirus spike peptide pools or control peptides (ViraFEST assay). CD4+ T-cell collection from the unexposed donor predated the COVID-19 pandemic (2011-2018). In the ViraFEST assay, peptide-pool expansion preceded TCR sequencing of expanded clonotypes. Upon completion of 9 to 10 days of culture, CD4+ T cells were isolated via negative selection. In its sample, this clonotype was seen a few times. As yet, its antigen is unknown. Germline V CDR1 and CDR2: SGHRS, YFSETQ. This CDR3 has 15 amino acids. The junction had 5 bases not matched to a gene; V was cut back by 4 bases and J by 8 bases.

V is TRBV5-1 and J is TRBJ1-6; 11 nucleotides align to TRBD1. The clonotype originates from a human donor in good health. Sequences were obtained from CD4+ T cells from blood, cultured in vitro. CDR3 DNA sequence: TGCGCCAGCAGCCGGACAGGGGGCGCGGATTCACCCCTCCACTTT. Protein sequence: CASSRTGGADSPLHF.